This TCR beta chain was retrieved from a study of shared clonotypes between healthy human individuals. Concerning this clone itself: Its antigen is unidentified.

The CDR3 is 15 amino acids. V shed 2 bases and J 2 bases; nucleotides not matched to a gene: 3. Germline V lookup: CDR1 MRHNA, CDR2 SNTAGT. Study findings and constraints: About 5.2% was the fraction of naive CD4 clonotypes found shared across several donors. Estimated richness was generally greater in naive than memory subsets.

Sequencing was performed with immunoSEQ multiplex PCR; in TCRdb, only in-frame clones are kept and a portion is missing. The sample includes hundreds of thousands of clones, 90% to 95% of them seen just once. CD45RO negativity and positive selection for CCR7 defined naive CD8 cells, a population that excluded terminally differentiated effector memory CD45RA+ cells. Each sample came from a Caucasian adult donor living in Nashville, Tennessee. The receptor comes from a man aged 30 to 39 in good health. The genes are TRBV6-4 and TRBJ2-1, with TRBD2 identical over 7 bases. Sequenced sample: naive CD8+ T cells sorted from blood. As DNA, the CDR3 is TGTGCCAGCAGTGACGGAAGCGGGACCTACAATGAGCAGTTCTTC. It yields the protein CASSDGSGTYNEQFF.